This entry lists 8 T cell receptor beta chains sequenced from one sample in a study of T cell changes during pregnancy in multiple sclerosis (dated by TCRdb to between 2017 and 2020). Library creation used the immunoSEQ multiplex PCR assay. This immuneACCESS table, as held by TCRdb, lists in-frame sequences with V and J called but not all clones. Of the missing ones, under half trace to an unresolved V gene in checked studies; the others have no known cause. Across this sample there are under 55,000 clones, with roughly 93% seen only once. The ten biggest clones cover roughly 1.4% of the sample. The sample consisted of PBMCs (not recorded whether the cells were cultured). These receptors were collected from a female donor with multiple sclerosis, enrolled in a pregnancy study.

This clone was seen only once. The CDR3 nucleotides read TGCGCCAGCAGCTACAGGGGAAACACTGAAGCTTTCTTT. It specifies CASSYRGNTEAFF. This rearrangement joins TRBV5-1 to TRBJ1-1; TRBD1 aligns across 7 bases. CDR3 length: 13 residues. V lost 3 bases and J lost 2; bases outside the gene matches: 1. The V gene's germline CDR1 is SGHRS and CDR2 YFSETQ.

V usage is TRBV28 and J usage is TRBJ1-2, with D perhaps matching TRBD1 (6 bases). The CDR3 is 14 amino acids. Trimming pared 2 bases from V and 4 bases from J, leaving 11 bases between. Germline V gene sequence: CDR1 MDHEN, CDR2 SYDVKM. For the CDR3, the DNA is TGTGCCAGCAGTTTAATTGCAGGGGCCTATGGCTACACCTTC. This gives the protein CASSLIAGAYGYTF.

J is TRBJ2-3 and V is TRBV4-1; D gene uncertain. The CDR3 covers 15 residues. V gave up 0 bases and J gave up 2 bases, with 9 bases separating them. Germline lookup yields CDR1 MGHRA and CDR2 YSYEKL. The CDR3 spells CASSQEAGHTDTQYF. The CDR3 region has the DNA TGCGCCAGCAGCCAAGAAGCTGGCCACACAGATACGCAGTATTTT.

This clone was observed once. The chain couples TRBV18 to TRBJ2-7; 8 bases are a match to TRBD2. The ends lost 3 bases at V and 4 bases at J; junction bases unmatched: 17. Per germline, CDR1 KGHSH and CDR2 LQKENI. CDR3 length: 18 amino acids. Here the CDR3 DNA reads TGTGCCAGCTCACCGCCGGGAGGGCCGGGACGTTCGATGTACGAGCAGTACTTC. It specifies CASSPPGGPGRSMYEQYF. Full variable domain (remainder filled in from reference TRBV18 and TRBJ2-7): NAGVMQNPRHLVRRRGQEARLRCSPMKGHSHVYWYRQLPEEGLKFMVYLQKENIIDESGMPKERFSAEFPKEGPSILRIQQVVRGDSAAYFCASSPPGGPGRSMYEQYFGPGTRLTVT.

The chain links TRBV19 to TRBJ2-1; no reliable D call. CDR3 length equals 12 residues. Trimming took off 6 bases at V and 12 bases at J, with 15 bases between the two ends. Per the germline V gene, CDR1 is LNHDA and CDR2 is SQIVND (reference sequence). The CDR3 protein is CASRDSWVSQFF. The CDR3 region has the DNA TGTGCCAGTAGAGATAGTTGGGTTTCGCAGTTCTTC.

Only a few counts were recorded for this clone. One end of the junction varies from germline; a read error may be responsible. The chain carries TRBV7-7 and TRBJ2-7; no firm D call. There are 13 residues in the CDR3. Germline CDR1 and CDR2: SSHAT and FNYEAQ (reference sequence). The CDR3 loop reads CASSAGSSYEQYF. DNA for the CDR3: TGTGCTAGCAGCGCCGGAAGCTCCTACGAGCAGTACTTC.

The J gene is TRBJ2-5, the V gene TRBV6-6; 7 bases agree with TRBD2. From germline, CDR1 is MNHNY and CDR2 SVGAGI (reference sequence). This CDR3 region has 14 residues. The trim removed 6 bases at V and 5 bases at J, leaving 9 bases unmatched. The CDR3 is CASSPRDYMETQYF. CDR3 DNA: TGTGCCAGCAGCCCCCGGGACTACATGGAGACCCAGTACTTC.

The chain is built from TRBV6-6 and TRBJ2-7; 8 bases agree with TRBD2. The CDR3 has 15 amino acids. V lost 5 bases to trimming and J lost 3 bases; unmatched junction nucleotides: 9. The germline gives CDR1 MNHNY, CDR2 SVGAGI (reference sequence). The CDR3 bases are TGTGCCAGCAGTAATTACGAAGCGGGAGACTACGAGCAGTACTTC. Protein sequence: CASSNYEAGDYEQYF.